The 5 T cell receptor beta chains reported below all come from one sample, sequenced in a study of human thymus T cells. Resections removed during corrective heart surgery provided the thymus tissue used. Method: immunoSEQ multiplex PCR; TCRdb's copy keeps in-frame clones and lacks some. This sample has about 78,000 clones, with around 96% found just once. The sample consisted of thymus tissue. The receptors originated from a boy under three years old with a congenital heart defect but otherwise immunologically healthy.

CDR3 loop: CASSLWASGASYEQYF. In nucleotides, the CDR3 is TGTGCCAGCAGTTTATGGGCCAGCGGGGCCTCCTACGAGCAGTACTTC. This chain links TRBV27 with TRBJ2-7, with TRBD2 identical over 7 bases. Per the germline V gene, CDR1 is MNHEY and CDR2 is SMNVEV (reference sequence). There are 16 residues in the CDR3. V lost 1 base, J lost 0 bases, and 6 bases stayed unmatched.

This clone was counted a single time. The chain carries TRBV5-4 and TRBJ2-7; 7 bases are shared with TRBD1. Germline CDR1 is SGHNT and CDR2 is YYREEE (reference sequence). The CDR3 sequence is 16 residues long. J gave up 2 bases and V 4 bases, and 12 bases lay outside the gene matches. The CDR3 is CASSRHSGQPTYEQYF. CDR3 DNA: TGTGCCAGCAGCCGACACTCGGGACAGCCTACCTACGAGCAGTACTTC. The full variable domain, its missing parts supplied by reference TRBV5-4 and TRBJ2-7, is ETGVTQSPTHLIKTRGQQVTLRCSSQSGHNTVSWYQQALGQGPQFIFQYYREEENGRGNFPPRFSGLQFPNYSSELNVNALELDDSALYLCASSRHSGQPTYEQYFGPGTRLTVT.

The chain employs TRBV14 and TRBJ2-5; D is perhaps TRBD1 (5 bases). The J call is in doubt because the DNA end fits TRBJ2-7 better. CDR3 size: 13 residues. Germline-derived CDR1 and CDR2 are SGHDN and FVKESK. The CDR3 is CASSRDSTYEQYF. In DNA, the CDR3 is TGTGCCAGCAGCAGAGACAGCACCTACGAGCAGTACTTC.

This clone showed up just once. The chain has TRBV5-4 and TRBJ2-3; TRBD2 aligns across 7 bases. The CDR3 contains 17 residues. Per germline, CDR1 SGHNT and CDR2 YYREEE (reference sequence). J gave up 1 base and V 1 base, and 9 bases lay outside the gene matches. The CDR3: CASSLRLRDYCTDTQYF. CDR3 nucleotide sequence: TGTGCCAGCAGCTTGAGACTCCGGGACTACTGCACAGATACGCAGTATTTT. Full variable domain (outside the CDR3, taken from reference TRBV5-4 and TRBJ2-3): ETGVTQSPTHLIKTRGQQVTLRCSSQSGHNTVSWYQQALGQGPQFIFQYYREEENGRGNFPPRFSGLQFPNYSSELNVNALELDDSALYLCASSLRLRDYCTDTQYFGPGTRLTVL.

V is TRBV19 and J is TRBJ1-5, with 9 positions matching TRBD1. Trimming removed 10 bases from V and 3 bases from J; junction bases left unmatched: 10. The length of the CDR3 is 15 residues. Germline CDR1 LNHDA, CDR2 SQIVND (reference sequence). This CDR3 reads CATKGRTGANQPQHF. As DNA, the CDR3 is TGTGCCACTAAAGGCCGGACAGGGGCCAATCAGCCCCAGCATTTT.